This T cell receptor beta chain was documented in a study of shared clonotypes between healthy human individuals. About this clone itself: The antigen is unknown.

Study-wide results and limits: Memory subsets generally showed lower estimated richness than naive subsets.

Naivety among CD8 cells was defined by CD45RO negativity and positive CCR7 selection, thereby excluding terminally differentiated effector memory CD45RA+ cells. At the deep level, the assay was run. Clones were read by immunoSEQ multiplex PCR, and TCRdb kept only the in-frame ones, dropping some. The sample holds millions of clones, about 93% seen once. The CDR3 runs 16 residues. Trimming shortened V by 3 bases and J by 2 bases, and 16 bases separated the two germline ends. Germline V CDR1 and CDR2: SGDLS, YYNGEE. This clonotype was obtained from a man aged 18-30 years in good health. Some clones in this sample may be carry-over from other donors' samples. Sequenced sample: naive CD8+ T cells from PBMCs. This chain joins TRBV9 and TRBJ2-3; D unresolved. The CDR3 reads CASSEPGASYTDTQYF. CDR3 coding DNA: TGTGCCAGCAGCGAACCGGGCGCATCATACACAGATACGCAGTATTTT. Full variable domain (rest looked up from reference TRBV9 and TRBJ2-3): DSGVTQTPKHLITATGQRVTLRCSPRSGDLSVYWYQQSLDQGLQFLIQYYNGEERAKGNILERFSAQQFPDLHSELNLSSLELGDSALYFCASSEPGASYTDTQYFGPGTRLTVL.